This TCR beta chain emerged from a study of blood T cell repertoires in COVID-19. Study information: The study drew acute and convalescent COVID-19 samples from the United States, Italy and Spain. The cDNA or gDNA used as material had been derived from T cells, B-cell-depleted T cells, or PBMCs.

This CDR3 is built from 14 residues. The ends lost 5 bases at V and 2 bases at J; junction bases unmatched: 4. Germline CDR1 reads MGHRA; CDR2 reads YSYEKL. Original handling: Estimation of nucleated cell counts relied on the amplification of reference gene primers. TCRdb's copy holds only in-frame clones and misses some; the assay was immunoSEQ multiplex PCR. For V, J and clone size, that table is used; D and trimming come from the DNA. This sample yields about 100,000 clones, of which around four fifths are seen a single time; 12% belongs to the top ten. V and J are TRBV4-1 and TRBJ2-3; 7 nucleotides line up with TRBD2. The TCR was taken from a woman between 65 and 79 years old with acute or convalescent COVID-19. Sequenced sample: peripheral blood. CDR3 coding DNA: TGCGCCAGCAGCTCCGGGGGGAACACAGATACGCAGTATTTT. Protein product: CASSSGGNTDTQYF.